The clone carrying this T cell receptor beta chain was observed many times. Its antigen is currently unknown. As for time point: patch test 1, 2 weeks after DPC sensitization. As to treatment: therapeutic diphenylcyclopropenone sensitization with weekly scalp DPC. This entry belongs to a study of human T cells and chemical hapten exposure. The overall study: Each patch test put 0.01% DPC on the upper back, and results were read at 6 days.

Study outcomes and limitations: Counts of TCRs expanded at PT1 correlated positively with patch test score.

V lost 5 bases to trimming and J lost 4 bases; unmatched junction nucleotides: 5. Germline assignment: CDR1 SEHNR and CDR2 FQNEAQ (reference sequence). The CDR3 sequence is 14 residues long. In the original analysis: TCR counts had a median of about 100,000 per sample and spanned about 20,000 to 750,000. TCRdb itself ran the RACE reads through MiXCR, one entry per CDR3 protein. The V and J calls shown here were made by TCRdb, not taken from the authors' results. In the table there are about 56,000 distinct CDR3 sequences, about 9.3% of which are singletons. This sequence was found in a woman in her 40s with alopecia areata. Some clones in this sample may be carry-over from other donors' samples. The chain uses TRBV7-9 and TRBJ1-2; 9 bases are a match to TRBD1. This specimen was whole blood, taken in connection with sensitization to the hapten diphenylcyclopropenone (DPC). CDR3 DNA: TGTGCCAGCAGCGGGACAGGGCTGGCCTATGGCTACACCTTC. The encoded protein is CASSGTGLAYGYTF. The variable domain in full, completed from reference TRBV7-9 and TRBJ1-2, reads DTGVSQNPRHKITKRGQNVTFRCDPISEHNRLYWYRQTLGQGPEFLTYFQNEAQLEKSRLLSDRFSAERPKGSFSTLEIQRTEQGDSAMYLCASSGTGLAYGYTFGSGTRLTVV.